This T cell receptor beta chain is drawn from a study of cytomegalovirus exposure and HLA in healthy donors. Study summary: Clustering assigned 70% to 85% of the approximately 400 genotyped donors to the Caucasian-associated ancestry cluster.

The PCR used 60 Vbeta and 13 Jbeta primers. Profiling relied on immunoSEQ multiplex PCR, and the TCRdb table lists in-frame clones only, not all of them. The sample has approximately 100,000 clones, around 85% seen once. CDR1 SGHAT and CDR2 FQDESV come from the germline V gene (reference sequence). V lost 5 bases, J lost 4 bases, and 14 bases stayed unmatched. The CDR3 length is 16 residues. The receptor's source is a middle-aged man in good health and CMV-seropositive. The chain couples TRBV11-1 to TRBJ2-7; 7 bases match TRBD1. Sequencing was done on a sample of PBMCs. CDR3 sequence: CASSPRQGKGGYEQYF. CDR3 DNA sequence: TGTGCCAGCAGCCCCCGACAGGGAAAAGGAGGTTACGAGCAGTACTTC.